The source of this T cell receptor (beta chain) is a study of shared clonotypes between healthy human individuals. Study results and caveats: Shared across a few donors were roughly 4.8% of the naive CD4 clonotypes.

Sequencing used immunoSEQ multiplex PCR; TCRdb keeps in-frame clones, though not all of them. Here the sample spans 950,000 to 1,200,000 clones, 77% being singletons. The authors divided CD4+ cells into CD45RA+ naive and CD45RA-negative memory subsets. As to this clone: Its antigen is not known.

Germline CDR1 and CDR2: SGHNT and YYREEE (reference sequence). The CDR3 consists of 12 residues. The V gene lost 7 bases and the J gene lost 6 bases, with 12 bases spanning the gap. This chain joins TRBV5-4 and TRBJ2-3, with D perhaps TRBD2 (5 bases). The TCR originated in a man younger than 35 in good health. Some clones in this sample may be carry-over from other donors' samples. Sequencing was performed on memory CD4+ T cells from PBMCs. As for subset: CD45RA-negative fraction. The CDR3 nucleotides read TGTGCCAGCGGGAGTCTGGCGGATACGCAGTATTTT. It encodes CASGSLADTQYF. Drawing the rest from reference TRBV5-4 and TRBJ2-3, the complete variable domain is ETGVTQSPTHLIKTRGQQVTLRCSSQSGHNTVSWYQQALGQGPQFIFQYYREEENGRGNFPPRFSGLQFPNYSSELNVNALELDDSALYLCASGSLADTQYFGPGTRLTVL.